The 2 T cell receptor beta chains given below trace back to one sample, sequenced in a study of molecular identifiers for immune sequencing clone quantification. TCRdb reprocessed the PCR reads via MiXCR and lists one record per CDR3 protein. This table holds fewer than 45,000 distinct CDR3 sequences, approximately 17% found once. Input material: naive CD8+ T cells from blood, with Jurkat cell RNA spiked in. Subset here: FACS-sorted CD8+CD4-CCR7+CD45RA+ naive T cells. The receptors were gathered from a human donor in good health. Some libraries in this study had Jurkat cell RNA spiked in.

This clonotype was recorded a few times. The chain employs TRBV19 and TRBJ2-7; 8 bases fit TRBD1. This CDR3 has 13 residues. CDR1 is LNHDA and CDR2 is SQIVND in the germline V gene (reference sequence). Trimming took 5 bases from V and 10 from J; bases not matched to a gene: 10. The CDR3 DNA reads TGTGCCAGTAGTCCTGGACAGGGTTTGGACCAGTACTTC. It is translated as CASSPGQGLDQYF.

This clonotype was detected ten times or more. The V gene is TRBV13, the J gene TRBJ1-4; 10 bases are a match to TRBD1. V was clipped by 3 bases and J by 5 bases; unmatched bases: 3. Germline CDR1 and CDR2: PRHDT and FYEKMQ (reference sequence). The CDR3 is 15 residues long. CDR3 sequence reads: CASSFGTGANEKLFF. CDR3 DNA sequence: TGTGCCAGCAGCTTCGGGACAGGGGCAAATGAAAAACTGTTTTTT. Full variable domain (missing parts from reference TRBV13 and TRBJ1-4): AAGVIQSPRHLIKEKRETATLKCYPIPRHDTVYWYQQGPGQDPQFLISFYEKMQSDKGSIPDRFSAQQFSDYHSELNMSSLELGDSALYFCASSFGTGANEKLFFGSGTQLSVL.